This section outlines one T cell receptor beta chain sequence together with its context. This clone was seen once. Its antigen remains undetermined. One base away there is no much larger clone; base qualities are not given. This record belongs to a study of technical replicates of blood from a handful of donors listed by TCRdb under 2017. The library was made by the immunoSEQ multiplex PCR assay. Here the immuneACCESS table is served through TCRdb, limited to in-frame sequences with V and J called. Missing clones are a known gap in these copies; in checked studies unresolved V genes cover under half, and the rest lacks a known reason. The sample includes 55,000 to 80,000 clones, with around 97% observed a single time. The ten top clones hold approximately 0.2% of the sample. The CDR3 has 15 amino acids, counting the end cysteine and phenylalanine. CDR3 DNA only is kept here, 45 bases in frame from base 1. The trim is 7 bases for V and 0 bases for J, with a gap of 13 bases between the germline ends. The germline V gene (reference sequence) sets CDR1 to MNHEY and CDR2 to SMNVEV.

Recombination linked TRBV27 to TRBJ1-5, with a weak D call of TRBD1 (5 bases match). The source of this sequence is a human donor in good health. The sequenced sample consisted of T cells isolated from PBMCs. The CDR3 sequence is CASKPNQGSNQPQHF. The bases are TGTGCCAGCAAACCAAATCAGGGTAGCAATCAGCCCCAGCATTTT.